This T cell receptor beta chain was captured in a study of beta chain features in type 1 diabetes. This clone was observed a few times. With 2 bases removed from V and 3 bases from J, the gap between germline ends came to 17 bases. This CDR3 has 16 amino acids. CDR1 KGHSH and CDR2 LQKENI come from the germline V gene. Expressed TCRB transcripts were sequenced, since all the RNA that had been isolated was reverse transcribed. The data were produced by immunoSEQ multiplex PCR, yet TCRdb's version contains in-frame clones alone and is incomplete. The sample has some 150,000 clones; around 10% are singletons.

The sequenced material came from central memory CD4+ T cells from blood. This TCR came from a man between 18 and 29 years old in good health. The genes are TRBV18 and TRBJ2-7; D may be TRBD1 (5 bases). The CDR3 region is CASSPRKAGKNYEQYF. CDR3 nucleotides: TGTGCCAGCTCACCAAGGAAGGCAGGGAAAAACTACGAGCAGTACTTC.